This T cell receptor (beta chain) was observed in a study of blood T cell repertoires in COVID-19. On the study more broadly: Samples representing acute and convalescent COVID-19 were sourced from the United States, Italy and Spain. PBMCs, B-cell-depleted T cells, or T cells provided the cDNA or gDNA that made up the material.

In the original processing: Reference gene primers were amplified, and this amplification served to estimate nucleated cell counts. This table comes from immunoSEQ multiplex PCR, and its TCRdb copy is limited to in-frame clones, with some not included. From that table come the V and J calls and clone size; the DNA was used to work out D and trimming. Of about 210,000 clones in the sample, around 80% were seen once. Followed longitudinally, the Seattle patients had been enrolled during active infection. The sequencing input was peripheral blood. This receptor was taken from a woman older than 75 with COVID-19, enrolled during active disease.

The DNA for the CDR3 is TGTGCCAGCAGCCCCGATCGGGGGGATACGCAGTATTTT. Its translation is CASSPDRGDTQYF. V and J are TRBV11-3 and TRBJ2-3; possibly TRBD2 for D (6 bases). The CDR3 extends over 13 amino acids. Germline V gene data show CDR1 as SGHNT and CDR2 as YENEEA. V was shortened by 5 bases and J by 6 bases, with 12 bases between the two germline ends.